The rows below give T cell receptor beta chains drawn from one sample of a study of vaccination and CD4 T cells after COVID-19. TCRdb recomputed calls from the PCR reads with MiXCR, one row per CDR3 protein. In the table there are about 12,000 distinct CDR3 sequences, 54% of which are singletons. No antigen is known for these receptors. Sample: cultured CD4+ T cells from blood, taken after SARS-CoV-2 vaccination. The receptors derive from a human donor with COVID-19. Both conserved end residues are part of each CDR3. D genes are given only for firm matches. Clone size is given for some rows only: seen once, a few or many times, or a class if the clone is expanded.

TRBJ1-5,NA,TRBV19,NA,CASSTTGGGYSNQPQHF,TGTGCCAGTAGTACCACGGGAGGGGGGTATAGCAATCAGCCCCAGCATTTT
TRBJ2-7,NA,TRBV29-1,NA,CSVTPGAGPYEQYF,TGCAGCGTTACCCCGGGGGCAGGGCCCTACGAGCAGTACTTC
TRBJ1-2,NA,TRBV5-4,NA,CASSGEAANYGYTF,TGTGCCAGCAGCGGGGAGGCCGCTAACTATGGCTACACCTTC
TRBJ2-7,NA,TRBV2,TRBD1,CASSVDRAPNEQYF,TGTGCCAGCAGTGTCGACAGGGCCCCCAACGAGCAGTACTTC
TRBJ2-6,NA,TRBV5-1,NA,CASSLGISGANVLTF,TGCGCCAGCAGCTTAGGGATTTCCGGGGCCAACGTCCTGACTTTC
TRBJ1-1,NA,TRBV7-6,NA,CASSLKGGGNTEAFF,TGTGCCAGCAGCTTAAAAGGGGGTGGGAACACTGAAGCTTTCTTT
TRBJ1-2,few,TRBV7-2,NA,CASSPRGNYGYTF,TGTGCCAGCAGCCCCAGGGGTAACTATGGCTACACCTTC
TRBJ2-7,few,TRBV10-3,NA,CAISESPRGDEQYF,TGTGCCATCAGTGAGTCCCCGAGGGGGGACGAGCAGTACTTC
TRBJ1-6,NA,TRBV30,TRBD1,CAWRTGGSYNSPLHF,TGTGCCTGGAGGACAGGGGGATCCTATAATTCACCCCTCCACTTT
TRBJ2-5,NA,TRBV7-2,NA,CASSPRGPQETQYF,TGTGCCAGCAGCCCTCGGGGTCCCCAAGAGACCCAGTACTTC
TRBJ2-7,NA,TRBV7-2,NA,CASSLGRTGRAYEQYF,TGTGCCAGCAGCTTAGGGAGGACGGGCAGGGCCTACGAGCAGTACTTC
TRBJ1-5,NA,TRBV6-1,NA,CANRVAGGNQPQHF,TGTGCCAACCGGGTAGCCGGAGGCAATCAGCCCCAGCATTTT
TRBJ1-2,few,TRBV11-3,NA,CASSLEGRGGNYGYTF,TGTGCCAGCAGCTTAGAGGGCAGGGGCGGAAACTATGGCTACACCTTC
TRBJ2-7,NA,TRBV6-1,TRBD1,CAVWTGTSYEQYF,TGTGCCGTATGGACAGGGACATCGTACGAGCAGTACTTC
TRBJ2-7,NA,TRBV6-1,NA,CASSEGNPYEQYF,TGTGCCAGCAGTGAAGGGAACCCCTACGAGCAGTACTTC
TRBJ2-2,few,TRBV19,NA,CASSSARTANTGELFF,TGTGCCAGTAGTAGTGCCAGGACCGCGAACACCGGGGAGCTGTTTTTT
TRBJ1-1,few,TRBV7-9,TRBD1,CASSLFPTGAAEAFF,TGTGCCAGCAGCTTATTCCCAACAGGGGCCGCTGAAGCTTTCTTT
TRBJ2-3,few,TRBV7-2,TRBD2,CASSRKRGIDTQYF,TGTGCCAGCAGCCGGAAGCGGGGTATAGATACGCAGTATTTT
TRBJ2-1,once,TRBV6-5,TRBD2,CASSYRTSGYYNEQFF,TGTGCCAGCAGTTACAGGACTAGCGGATACTACAATGAGCAGTTCTTC
TRBJ2-2,NA,TRBV20-1,NA,CSAPKWGGIAGELFF,TGCAGTGCCCCTAAGTGGGGGGGCATCGCCGGGGAGCTGTTTTTT
TRBJ2-5,NA,TRBV25-1,TRBD2,CASSEWRGDQETQYF,TGTGCCAGCAGTGAATGGCGGGGGGACCAAGAGACCCAGTACTTC
TRBJ1-2,NA,TRBV28,NA,CASSLRDPLGYTF,TGTGCCAGCAGTTTGAGGGACCCATTAGGCTACACCTTC
TRBJ1-5,NA,TRBV6-1,TRBD1,CASSKRTGDNQPQHF,TGTGCCAGCAGCAAACGGACAGGGGATAATCAGCCCCAGCATTTT
TRBJ2-7,NA,TRBV27,TRBD2,CASSSLAGGPSSVEQYF,TGTGCCAGCAGTTCCCTAGCGGGGGGGCCTAGCTCTGTCGAGCAGTACTTC
TRBJ2-1,once,TRBV5-1,NA,CASSLPHNEQFF,TGCGCCAGCAGCTTACCACACAATGAGCAGTTCTTC
TRBJ1-5,NA,TRBV6-1,TRBD1,CASSGGTGGISNQPQHF,TGTGCCAGCAGTGGAGGGACAGGGGGAATCAGCAATCAGCCCCAGCATTTT
TRBJ1-1,few,TRBV20-1,NA,CSAPIPTGYRTEAFF,TGCAGTGCTCCCATCCCCACGGGATATAGAACTGAAGCTTTCTTT
TRBJ1-3,NA,TRBV11-2,NA,CASSTWEGAGNTIYF,TGTGCCAGCAGCACATGGGAGGGGGCTGGAAACACCATATATTTT
TRBJ1-2,NA,TRBV11-2,NA,CASSLTDGVFGYTF,TGTGCCAGCAGCTTGACGGACGGTGTATTTGGCTACACCTTC
TRBJ1-6,NA,TRBV6-2/TRBV6-3,NA,CASGDLRGDNSPLHF,TGTGCCAGCGGGGACCTCCGGGGTGATAATTCACCCCTCCACTTT
TRBJ2-7,NA,TRBV19,NA,CASRKAASFEQYF,TGTGCCAGTAGGAAGGCGGCCAGTTTTGAGCAGTACTTC
TRBJ2-6,NA,TRBV12-3/TRBV12-4,NA,CASSPVSQVGANVLTF,TGTGCCAGCAGCCCGGTTAGTCAGGTTGGGGCCAACGTCCTGACTTTC
TRBJ1-2,NA,TRBV27,TRBD1,CASSLTGQINYGYTF,TGTGCCAGCAGTTTGACGGGACAGATCAACTATGGCTACACCTTC
TRBJ1-1,NA,TRBV20-1,NA,CSGARNTEAFF,TGCTCGGGGGCCAGGAACACTGAAGCTTTCTTT
TRBJ2-5,NA,TRBV5-4,NA,CASSQGLARETQYF,TGTGCCAGCAGCCAGGGGCTAGCGCGAGAGACCCAGTACTTC
TRBJ2-3,few,TRBV24-1,NA,CATSDASGAGTDTQYF,TGTGCCACCAGTGATGCCTCGGGGGCTGGCACAGATACGCAGTATTTT
TRBJ1-5,NA,TRBV11-2,NA,CASSLGADQPQHF,TGTGCCAGCAGCTTAGGGGCGGACCAGCCCCAGCATTTT
TRBJ2-3,few,TRBV27,NA,CASSSPQLVTDTQYF,TGTGCCAGCAGTTCTCCTCAACTAGTTACAGATACGCAGTATTTT
TRBJ2-2,few,TRBV20-1,TRBD2,CSAGRLAGATGELFF,TGCAGTGCTGGAAGACTAGCGGGGGCCACCGGGGAGCTGTTTTTT
TRBJ1-5,NA,TRBV20-1,TRBD1,CSARDRQGAGSNQPQHF,TGCAGTGCTAGAGATAGGCAGGGGGCGGGGAGCAATCAGCCCCAGCATTTT